This T cell receptor (beta chain) was identified during a study of spatial heterogeneity in lung cancer (dated by TCRdb to the late 2010s). With respect to the entire study: More beta-chain than alpha-chain transcripts were consistently detected, likely reflecting higher beta-chain transcript abundance. In the raw uncorrected reads, each unique combination of TCR and UMI appeared more than ten times on average. TCR alpha and beta repertoires were quantitatively compared across multiple tumor regions, matched nontumor lung and blood in non-small cell lung cancer. Nonsynonymous mutation counts, determined by whole-exome sequencing of tumor tissue, were related to TCR repertoire features. Both alpha and beta chains were TCR-sequenced in samples taken at surgery, namely 220 tumor regions, roughly 64 matched nontumor lung samples and 50 to 60 PBMC samples.

Read against the paper, the sample's time point label means: sample taken at primary tumor resection. For TCR sequencing, whole RNA was extracted from tumor and nontumor lung tissue, or from cryopreserved PBMC samples, and no cell sorting was done. The donors were some 70 patients from the lung TRACERx cohort who had early-stage, untreated non-small cell lung cancer. Only patients for whom sufficient RNA was available from at least two tumor regions were selected for TCR sequencing. Deletion took 1 base off V and 5 bases off J, with a span of 10 bases between the germline ends. The CDR3, from cysteine to phenylalanine, totals 13 residues. Kept here is only the CDR3 DNA, which spans 39 bases and is read in frame from base 1. The germline V gene specifies SGHRS as CDR1 and YFSETQ as CDR2. This clonotype was detected ten times or more. Its antigen is still unknown. No base quality values were provided; no much bigger clone lies one nucleotide off.

Beyond this particular receptor, the publication reports: Ubiquitous expanded tumor TCRs showed up in blood more often at tumor resection than at routine follow-up. Additional single-cell paired TCR alpha and beta sequencing was considered necessary to confirm, at a functional level, the hypothesis that regional TCRs recognize regional mutations.

The library was built by means of 5' RACE. The listed sequencing device is NextSeq 500. In the TCR library protocol, a unique molecular identifier was attached to each TCR cDNA molecule so that PCR and sequencing errors could be corrected. The published analysis was carried out like this. TCR identification, UMI-based error correction and CDR3 extraction were performed with Decombinator tools. TCRs above a frequency of 2 per 1,000, corresponding to the top 1% of the tumor frequency distribution, were defined as expanded. Renyi diversity was computed with the R vegan package after each repertoire had been subsampled 100 times to 5,000 TCRs. CDR3 similarity networks were built from amino acid triplet string-kernel similarity, with CDR3s being connected when pairwise similarity was above 0.82. TCRdb passed the public sequencing reads through fastp at Q25 and MiXCR, retaining productive beta sequences. Each entry is one CDR3 protein sequence, shown with its most common DNA and genes. Here the V and J calls rest on TCRdb's processing, not on the authors' analysis. Recorded for this sample are more than 50,000 distinct CDR3 sequences; under 7.5% of them occurred a single time. The ten largest clones add up to 2.9% of the sample.

Sequenced here: PBMCs, sampled at surgery. The rearrangement joined TRBV5-1 to TRBJ2-7; the D gene cannot be resolved reliably. The sequence was obtained from a female donor with early-stage non-small cell lung cancer. The CDR3 protein sequence reads: CASSLSEWNEQYF. In nucleotide form, the sequence is TGCGCCAGCAGCTTGTCTGAGTGGAACGAGCAGTACTTC.